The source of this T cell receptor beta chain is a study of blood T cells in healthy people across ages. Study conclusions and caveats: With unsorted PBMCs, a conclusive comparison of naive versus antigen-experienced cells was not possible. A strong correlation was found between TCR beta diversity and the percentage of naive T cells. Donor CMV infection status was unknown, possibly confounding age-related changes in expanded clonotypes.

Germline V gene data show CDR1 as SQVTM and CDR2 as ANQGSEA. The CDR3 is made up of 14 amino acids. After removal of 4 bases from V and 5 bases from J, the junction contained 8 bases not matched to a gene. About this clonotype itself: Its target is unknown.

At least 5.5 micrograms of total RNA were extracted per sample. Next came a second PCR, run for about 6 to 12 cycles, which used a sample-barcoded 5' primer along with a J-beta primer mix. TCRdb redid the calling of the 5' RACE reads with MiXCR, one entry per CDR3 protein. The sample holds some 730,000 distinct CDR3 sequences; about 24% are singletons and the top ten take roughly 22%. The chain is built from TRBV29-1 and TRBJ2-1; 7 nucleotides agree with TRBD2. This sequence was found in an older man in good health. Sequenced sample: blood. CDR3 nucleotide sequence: TGCAGCGTTGGATCCAGCGGGATCGACAATGAGCAGTTCTTC. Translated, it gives CSVGSSGIDNEQFF.